This TCR beta chain was identified during a study of CD8+CD57+ T cells in acquired aplastic anemia (dated by TCRdb to 2017 to 2018). The study in broad terms: DNA extracted from sorted CD4+ and CD8+ cells had a mean of about 3.3 ug, with a range of roughly 0.17 to 27.4 ug. Healthy donor samples averaged approximately 10 million reads for CD4+ and about 12 million for CD8+ cells.

Profiling of TCR beta VDJ combinations and CDR3 sequences used genomic DNA as the template. TCR repertoire sequencing was run on an Illumina HiSeq 2000. The original methods were these. Repertoires were assessed using TRBV/TRBJ rearrangement plots, CDR3 size and DJ length profiles, and Simpson's diversity index. Whichever DNA sequence was most abundant in the deep sequencing data was defined as the immunodominant clone. CDR3 amino acid sequences were screened for sharing across subjects and compared with published repertoires and the VDJdb database. The public reads were reprocessed in TCRdb via fastp at Q25 and MiXCR, keeping in-frame beta chains. Each entry is one CDR3 protein sequence, shown with its most common DNA and genes. TCRdb, rather than the study authors, made the V and J calls. In this sample the table shows roughly 58,000 distinct CDR3 sequences, under 55% of which occur a single time. The ten largest make up 2% to 2.5% of the sample.

General conclusions and limits of the study: Patients and healthy controls showed no significant difference in CD8+ Simpson's diversity (P=0.060). Around 30 CD8+ CDR3 sequences were found in both patients and controls but appeared to be highly expressed in patients and within the immunodominant clones of the patients.

A word on this clonotype: Its antigen has not been determined. Per-base qualities were not stored, and no clone one base away is much larger.

In this study, sorted CD4+ and CD8+ T cells from the blood of healthy subjects and of severe aplastic anemia patients had their TCR repertoires deep-sequenced. Ficoll-Paque density gradient centrifugation was used to isolate peripheral blood mononuclear cells. Before DNA was extracted, CD4+ and CD8+ T cells were sorted using either FACS or magnetic beads. This clonotype was sampled from a human donor in good health, serving as a control. The sample comprised sorted CD4+, CD8+, or CD8+CD57+ T cells (not recorded which) from PBMCs.

The nucleotide sequence reads as follows: TGTGCCACCAGTATGATTGGACTAGCGGGATTCACAGATACGCAGTATTTT. Its translation is CATSMIGLAGFTDTQYF. The chain uses TRBV24-1 and TRBJ2-3; TRBD2 agrees with 12 junctional bases. Trimmed from V: 6 bases; trimmed from J: 2 bases; junction bases lacking a gene match: 8. According to the germline V gene, CDR1 reads KGHDR and CDR2 reads SFDVKD. There are 17 amino acids in the CDR3, from cysteine to phenylalanine inclusive. Of the read, only the CDR3 DNA is kept; its 51 bases are in frame from base 1.